Sequencing of this TCR beta chain was carried out in a study of blood T cell repertoires in COVID-19. In the study overall: COVID-19 samples from acute and convalescent phases originated in the United States, Italy and Spain. Sample material is recorded as cDNA or gDNA derived from T cells, B-cell-depleted T cells, or PBMCs.

Germline V gives CDR1 SEHNR, CDR2 FQNEAQ (reference sequence). V was cut by 0 bases and J by 6 bases, with 16 bases left in between. The CDR3 is 16 residues long. Original processing methods: Cell counts per sample came from amplifying reference gene primers. Sequencing used immunoSEQ multiplex PCR; TCRdb keeps in-frame clones, though not all of them. For V, J and clone size, that table is used; D and trimming come from the DNA. The sample has a few hundred thousand clones, under 90% seen once. The receptor was isolated from a woman in her late teens or twenties with acute or convalescent COVID-19. Sequencing was carried out using peripheral blood. The chain combines TRBV7-9 with TRBJ2-3; possibly TRBD2 for D (7 bases). CDR3 bases: TGTGCCAGCAGCTTAGCGGGGGGGCGATCACCCGATACGCAGTATTTT. Its protein is CASSLAGGRSPDTQYF.